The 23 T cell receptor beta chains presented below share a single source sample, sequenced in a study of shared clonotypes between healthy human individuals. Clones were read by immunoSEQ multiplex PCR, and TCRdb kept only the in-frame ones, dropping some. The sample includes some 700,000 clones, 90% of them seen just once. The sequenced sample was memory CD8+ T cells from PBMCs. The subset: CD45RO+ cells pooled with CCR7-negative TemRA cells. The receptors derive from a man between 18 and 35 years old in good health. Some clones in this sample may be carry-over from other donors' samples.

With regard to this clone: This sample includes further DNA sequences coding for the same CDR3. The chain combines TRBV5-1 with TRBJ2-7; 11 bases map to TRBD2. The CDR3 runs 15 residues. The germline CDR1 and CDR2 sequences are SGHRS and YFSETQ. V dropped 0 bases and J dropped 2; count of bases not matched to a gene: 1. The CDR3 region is CASSLGLAGPYEQYF. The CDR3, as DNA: TGCGCCAGCAGCTTGGGACTAGCGGGACCCTACGAGCAGTACTTC. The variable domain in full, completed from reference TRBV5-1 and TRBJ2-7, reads KAGVTQTPRYLIKTRGQQVTLSCSPISGHRSVSWYQQTPGQGLQFLFEYFSETQRNKGNFPGRFSGRQFSNSRSEMNVSTLELGDSALYLCASSLGLAGPYEQYFGPGTRLTVT.

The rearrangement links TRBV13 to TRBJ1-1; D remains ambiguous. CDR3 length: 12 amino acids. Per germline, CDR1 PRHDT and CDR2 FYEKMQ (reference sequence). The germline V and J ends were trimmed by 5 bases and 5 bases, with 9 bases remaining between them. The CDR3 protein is CASSPQRTEAFF. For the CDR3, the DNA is TGTGCCAGCAGCCCTCAGCGGACTGAAGCTTTCTTT.

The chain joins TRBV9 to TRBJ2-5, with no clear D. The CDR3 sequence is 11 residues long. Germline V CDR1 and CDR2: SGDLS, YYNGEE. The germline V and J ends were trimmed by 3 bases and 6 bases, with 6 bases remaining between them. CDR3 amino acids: CASSDGKTQYF. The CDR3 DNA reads TGTGCCAGCAGCGATGGAAAGACCCAGTACTTC.

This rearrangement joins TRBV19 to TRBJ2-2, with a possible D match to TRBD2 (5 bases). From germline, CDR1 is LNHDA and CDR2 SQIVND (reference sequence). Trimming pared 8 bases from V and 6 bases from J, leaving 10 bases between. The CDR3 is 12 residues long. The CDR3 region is CASLATPGELFF. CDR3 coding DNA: TGTGCCAGTCTAGCTACCCCCGGGGAGCTGTTTTTT. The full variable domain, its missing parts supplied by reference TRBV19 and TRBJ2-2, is DGGITQSPKYLFRKEGQNVTLSCEQNLNHDAMYWYRQDPGQGLRLIYYSQIVNDFQKGDIAEGYSVSREKKESFPLTVTSAQKNPTAFYLCASLATPGELFFGEGSRLTVL.

The CDR3 loop reads CASSSTAGSGFYSNQPQHF. As DNA, the CDR3 is TGTGCCAGCTCCTCTACAGCAGGGTCGGGGTTTTATAGCAATCAGCCCCAGCATTTT. The chain carries TRBV5-8 and TRBJ1-5, with TRBD1 as a possible D gene (5 bases). There are 19 residues in the CDR3. V was trimmed by 7 bases and J by 0 bases, leaving 26 bases between them. Germline assignment: CDR1 SGHTS and CDR2 YDEGEE.

The CDR3 DNA reads TGTGCGATAGCGGGAGGGGAGAAGTACGAGCAGTACTTC. The encoded protein is CAIAGGEKYEQYF. The chain couples TRBV28 to TRBJ2-7, with 11 positions matching TRBD2. Germline CDR1 is MDHEN and CDR2 is SYDVKM. The CDR3 totals 13 residues. Complete variable domain (other parts from reference TRBV28 and TRBJ2-7): DVKVTQSSRYLVKRTGEKVFLECVQDMDHENMFWYRQDPGLGLRLIYFSYDVKMKEKGDIPEGYSVSREKKERFSLILESASTNQTSMYLCAIAGGEKYEQYFGPGTRLTVT.

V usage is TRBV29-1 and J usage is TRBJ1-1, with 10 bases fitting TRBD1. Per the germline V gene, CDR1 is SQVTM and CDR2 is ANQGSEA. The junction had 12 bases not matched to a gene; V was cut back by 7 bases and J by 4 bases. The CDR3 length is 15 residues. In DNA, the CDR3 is TGCAGCGGGGGATTTGAGGGACAGGGGAGCACTGAAGCTTTCTTT. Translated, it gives CSGGFEGQGSTEAFF. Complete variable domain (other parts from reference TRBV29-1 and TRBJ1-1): SAVISQKPSRDICQRGTSLTIQCQVDSQVTMMFWYRQQPGQSLTLIATANQGSEATYESGFVIDKFPISRPNLTFSTLTVSNMSPEDSSIYLCSGGFEGQGSTEAFFGQGTRLTVV.

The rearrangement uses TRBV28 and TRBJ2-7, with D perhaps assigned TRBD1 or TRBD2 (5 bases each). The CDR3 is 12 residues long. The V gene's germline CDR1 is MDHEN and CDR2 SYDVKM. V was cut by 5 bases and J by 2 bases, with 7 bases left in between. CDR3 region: CASSRDAYEQYF. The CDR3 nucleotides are TGTGCCAGCAGTCGGGACGCCTACGAGCAGTACTTC.

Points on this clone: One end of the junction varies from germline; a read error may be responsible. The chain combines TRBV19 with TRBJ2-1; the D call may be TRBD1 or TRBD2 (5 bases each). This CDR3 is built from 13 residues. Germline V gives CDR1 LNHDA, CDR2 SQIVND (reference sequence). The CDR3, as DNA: TGTGCTTCCATCCGGCCGGAGGACAACGAGCAGTTCTTC. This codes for CASIRPEDNEQFF. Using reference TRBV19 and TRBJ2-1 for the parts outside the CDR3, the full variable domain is DGGITQSPKYLFRKEGQNVTLSCEQNLNHDAMYWYRQDPGQGLRLIYYSQIVNDFQKGDIAEGYSVSREKKESFPLTVTSAQKNPTAFYLCASIRPEDNEQFFGPGTRLTVL.

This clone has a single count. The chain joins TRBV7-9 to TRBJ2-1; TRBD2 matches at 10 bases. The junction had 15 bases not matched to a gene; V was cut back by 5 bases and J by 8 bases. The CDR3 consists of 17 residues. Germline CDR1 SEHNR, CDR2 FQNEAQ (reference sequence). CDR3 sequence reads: CASSPAGLAGAQDEQFF. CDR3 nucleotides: TGTGCCAGCAGCCCGGCTGGGCTAGCGGGAGCTCAGGATGAGCAGTTCTTC.

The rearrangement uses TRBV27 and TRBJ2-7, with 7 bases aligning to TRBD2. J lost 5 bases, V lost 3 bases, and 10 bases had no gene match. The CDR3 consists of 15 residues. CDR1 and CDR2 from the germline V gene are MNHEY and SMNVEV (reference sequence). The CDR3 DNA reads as TGTGCCAGCAGTTTGGGTTTGGCTAGCGGCCACGAGCAGTACTTC. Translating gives CASSLGLASGHEQYF.

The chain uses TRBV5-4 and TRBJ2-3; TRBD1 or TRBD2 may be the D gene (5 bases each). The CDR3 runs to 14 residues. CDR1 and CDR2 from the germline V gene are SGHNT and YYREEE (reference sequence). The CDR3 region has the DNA TGTGCGATAAGGGTGGGAGAGGGGCCAGATACGCAGTATTTT. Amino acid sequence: CAIRVGEGPDTQYF.

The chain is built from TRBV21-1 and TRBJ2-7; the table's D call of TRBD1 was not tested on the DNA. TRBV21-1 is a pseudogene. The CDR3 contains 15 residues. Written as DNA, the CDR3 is TGTGCCAGCAGCAAATTGTGGAGACAGACGATCGAGCAGTACTTC. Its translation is CASSKLWRQTIEQYF.

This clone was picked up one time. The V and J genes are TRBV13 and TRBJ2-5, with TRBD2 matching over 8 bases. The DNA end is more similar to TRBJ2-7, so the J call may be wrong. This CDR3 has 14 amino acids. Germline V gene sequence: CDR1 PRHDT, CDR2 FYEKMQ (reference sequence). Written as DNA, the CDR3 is TGTGCCAGCAGCACTAGCGGTTATGCCTACGAGCAGTACTTC. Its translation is CASSTSGYAYEQYF.

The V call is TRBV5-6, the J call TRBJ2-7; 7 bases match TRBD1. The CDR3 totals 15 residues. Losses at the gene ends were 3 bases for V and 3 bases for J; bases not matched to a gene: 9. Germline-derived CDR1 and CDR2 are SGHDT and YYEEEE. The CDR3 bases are TGTGCCAGCAGCTACAGAAGGACAGGACTCTACGAGCAGTACTTC. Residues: CASSYRRTGLYEQYF.

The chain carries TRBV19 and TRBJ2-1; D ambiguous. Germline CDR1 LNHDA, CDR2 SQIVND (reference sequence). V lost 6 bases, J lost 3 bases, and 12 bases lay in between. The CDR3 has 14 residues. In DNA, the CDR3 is TGTGCCAGTAGGATCGCGGTTTACTACAATGAGCAGTTCTTC. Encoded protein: CASRIAVYYNEQFF.

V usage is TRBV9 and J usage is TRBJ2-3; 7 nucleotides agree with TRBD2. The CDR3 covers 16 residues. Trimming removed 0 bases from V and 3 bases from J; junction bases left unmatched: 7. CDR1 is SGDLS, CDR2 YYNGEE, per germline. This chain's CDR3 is CASSVVPGGKTDTQYF. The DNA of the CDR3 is TGTGCCAGCAGCGTAGTCCCGGGGGGTAAGACAGATACGCAGTATTTT.

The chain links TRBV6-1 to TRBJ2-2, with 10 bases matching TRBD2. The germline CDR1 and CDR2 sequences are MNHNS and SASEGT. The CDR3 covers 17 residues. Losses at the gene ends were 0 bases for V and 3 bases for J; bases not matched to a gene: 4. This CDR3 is CASSEAELAGDTGELFF. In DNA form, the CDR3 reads TGTGCCAGCAGTGAAGCCGAGCTAGCGGGGGACACCGGGGAGCTGTTTTTT.

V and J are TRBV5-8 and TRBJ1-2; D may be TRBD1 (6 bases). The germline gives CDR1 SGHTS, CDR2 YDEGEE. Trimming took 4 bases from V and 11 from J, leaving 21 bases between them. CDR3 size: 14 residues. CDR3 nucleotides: TGTGCCAGCAGCAGTGAGGGGGACGGAAAATTTTACACCTTC. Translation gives CASSSEGDGKFYTF.

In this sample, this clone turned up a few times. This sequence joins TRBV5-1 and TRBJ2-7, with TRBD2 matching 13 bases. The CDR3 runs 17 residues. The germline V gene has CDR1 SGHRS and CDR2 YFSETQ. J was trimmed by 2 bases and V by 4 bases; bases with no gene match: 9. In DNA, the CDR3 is TGCGCCAGCAGCCTTGGACTAGCGGGAGTCTCACCCTACGAGCAGTACTTC. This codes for CASSLGLAGVSPYEQYF.

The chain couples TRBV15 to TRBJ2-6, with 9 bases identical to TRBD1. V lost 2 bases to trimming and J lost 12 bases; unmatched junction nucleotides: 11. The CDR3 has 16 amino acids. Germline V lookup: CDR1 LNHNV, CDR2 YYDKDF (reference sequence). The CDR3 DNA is TGTGCCACCAGCAGAACAGACAGGGGGTTATTCGGCGTCCTGACTTTC. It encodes CATSRTDRGLFGVLTF.

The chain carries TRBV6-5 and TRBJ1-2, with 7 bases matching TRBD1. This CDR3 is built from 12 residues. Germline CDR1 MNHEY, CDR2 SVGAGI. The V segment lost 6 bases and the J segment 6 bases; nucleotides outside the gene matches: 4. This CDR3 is CASSTGANGYTF. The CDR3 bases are TGTGCCAGCAGCACAGGGGCTAATGGCTACACCTTC.

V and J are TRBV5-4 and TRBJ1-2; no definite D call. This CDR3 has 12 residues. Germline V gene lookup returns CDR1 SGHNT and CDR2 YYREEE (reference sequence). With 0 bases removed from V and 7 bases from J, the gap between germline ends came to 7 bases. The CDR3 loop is CASSLGQRGYTF. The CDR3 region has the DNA TGTGCCAGCAGCTTGGGACAACGTGGCTACACCTTC.